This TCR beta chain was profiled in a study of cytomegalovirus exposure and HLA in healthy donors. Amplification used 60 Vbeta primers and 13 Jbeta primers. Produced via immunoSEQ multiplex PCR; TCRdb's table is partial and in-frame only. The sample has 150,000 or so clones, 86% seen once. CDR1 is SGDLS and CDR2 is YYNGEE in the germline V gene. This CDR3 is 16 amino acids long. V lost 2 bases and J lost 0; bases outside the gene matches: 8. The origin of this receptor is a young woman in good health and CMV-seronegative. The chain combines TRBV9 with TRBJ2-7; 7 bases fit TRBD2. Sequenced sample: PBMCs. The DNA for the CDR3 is TGTGCCAGCAGCGTCTCCTCCACTAGCGCCTCCTACGAGCAGTACTTC. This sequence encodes CASSVSSTSASYEQYF.